A single sample is the source of the 8 T cell receptor beta chains below, sequenced in a study of memory CD4+ T cells and cytomegalovirus serostatus. Single viable CD3+CD4+CD8-CD45RO+ cells were sorted as the memory CD4+ T cells. The method was immunoSEQ multiplex PCR; TCRdb's version includes in-frame clones alone and lacks a portion of them. The table has 45,000 to 55,000 clones, roughly four fifths seen once. Specimen: memory CD4+ T cells from blood. These receptors were collected from an adult in good health and CMV-seronegative.

The chain recombines TRBV29-1 with TRBJ2-1, with D maybe TRBD2 (6 bases). V gave up 0 bases and J gave up 8 bases, with 14 bases separating them. CDR1 SQVTM and CDR2 ANQGSEA come from the germline V gene. The CDR3 is 14 residues long. CDR3 protein: CSVEEVDGGDEQFF. The CDR3 nucleotides read TGCAGCGTTGAAGAGGTGGACGGGGGTGATGAGCAGTTCTTC.

This clone was seen just once. The chain employs TRBV7-2 and TRBJ1-1, with TRBD1 identical over 9 bases. Germline CDR1 is SGHTA and CDR2 is FQGNSA. The CDR3 is made up of 13 amino acids. V shed 5 bases, J shed 7 bases, and the junction held 5 bases outside the gene matches. The CDR3 DNA sequence: TGTGCCAGCAGCCCAACAGGGGGCGGTGAAGCTTTCTTT. This sequence encodes CASSPTGGGEAFF.

J is TRBJ2-3 and V is TRBV6-1, with a weak D call TRBD1 (6 bases). The germline V gene has CDR1 MNHNS and CDR2 SASEGT. Trimming removed 2 bases at V and 3 bases at J, with 18 bases between. CDR3 length: 17 residues. CDR3 sequence: CASSETTGQKGTDTQYF. CDR3 DNA sequence: TGTGCCAGCAGTGAAACCACTGGACAGAAGGGTACAGATACGCAGTATTTT.

V is TRBV28 and J is TRBJ2-2, with 12 bases lining up with TRBD1. In germline, CDR1 is MDHEN, CDR2 SYDVKM. The length of the CDR3 is 17 residues. The junction had 12 bases not matched to a gene; V was cut back by 6 bases and J by 7 bases. The CDR3 nucleotides are TGTGCCAGCAGCTTGTCCGGGACAGGGGGCTATGGCGGGGAGCTGTTTTTT. It is translated as CASSLSGTGGYGGELFF.

This chain uses TRBV28 with TRBJ1-5, with D possibly TRBD1 on 5 matching bases. The CDR3 contains 14 residues. Germline V lookup: CDR1 MDHEN, CDR2 SYDVKM. The V end lost 3 bases, the J end lost 6 bases, and 12 bases lay between the germline ends. The CDR3 DNA follows: TGTGCCAGCAGTTTCCCAGGGCAAGGTCAGCCCCAGCATTTT. Amino acid sequence: CASSFPGQGQPQHF.

The V call is TRBV29-1, the J call TRBJ1-1; 9 bases align to TRBD1. With V trimmed by 7 bases and J by 3 bases, 12 bases remained unmatched. CDR1 is SQVTM, CDR2 ANQGSEA, per germline. The CDR3 length is 15 residues. The CDR3 protein is CSGTGGLSGDTEAFF. The CDR3 DNA reads TGCAGCGGAACAGGGGGCCTGTCTGGGGACACTGAAGCTTTCTTT.

This chain connects TRBV9 to TRBJ1-1; weak D call: TRBD1 (5 bases). The CDR3 contains 14 residues. V lost 0 bases and J lost 4, with 10 bases in between. CDR1 is SGDLS and CDR2 is YYNGEE in the germline V gene. The CDR3 here is CASSVGEGITEAFF. DNA of the CDR3: TGTGCCAGCAGCGTAGGGGAGGGGATCACTGAAGCTTTCTTT.

The count of this clone is one. J is TRBJ2-2 and V is TRBV6-6, with D possibly being TRBD1 (5 bases). Germline CDR1 reads MNHNY; CDR2 reads SVGAGI (reference sequence). CDR3 length: 12 residues. Deletions cut 5 bases from V and 6 bases from J, with 7 bases between. CDR3 amino acids: CASSDSPGELFF. CDR3 DNA: TGTGCCAGCAGTGACAGCCCCGGGGAGCTGTTTTTT.